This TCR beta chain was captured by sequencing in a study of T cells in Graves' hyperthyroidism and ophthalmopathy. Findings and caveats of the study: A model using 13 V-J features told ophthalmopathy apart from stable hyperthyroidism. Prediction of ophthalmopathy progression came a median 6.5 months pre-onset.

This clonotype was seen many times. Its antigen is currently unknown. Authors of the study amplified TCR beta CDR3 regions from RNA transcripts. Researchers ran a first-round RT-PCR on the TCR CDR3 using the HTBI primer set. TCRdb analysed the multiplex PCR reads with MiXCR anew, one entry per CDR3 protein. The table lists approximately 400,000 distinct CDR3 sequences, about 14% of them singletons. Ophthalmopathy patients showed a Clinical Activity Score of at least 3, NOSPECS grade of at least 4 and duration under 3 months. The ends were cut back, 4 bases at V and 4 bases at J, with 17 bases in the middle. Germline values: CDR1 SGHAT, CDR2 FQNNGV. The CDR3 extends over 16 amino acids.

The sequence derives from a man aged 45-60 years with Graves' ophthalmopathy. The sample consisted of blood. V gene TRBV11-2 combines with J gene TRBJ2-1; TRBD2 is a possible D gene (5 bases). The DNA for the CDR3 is TGTGCCAGCAGCTCCAGGATTGGGTCGGGATACAATGAGCAGTTCTTC. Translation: CASSSRIGSGYNEQFF.